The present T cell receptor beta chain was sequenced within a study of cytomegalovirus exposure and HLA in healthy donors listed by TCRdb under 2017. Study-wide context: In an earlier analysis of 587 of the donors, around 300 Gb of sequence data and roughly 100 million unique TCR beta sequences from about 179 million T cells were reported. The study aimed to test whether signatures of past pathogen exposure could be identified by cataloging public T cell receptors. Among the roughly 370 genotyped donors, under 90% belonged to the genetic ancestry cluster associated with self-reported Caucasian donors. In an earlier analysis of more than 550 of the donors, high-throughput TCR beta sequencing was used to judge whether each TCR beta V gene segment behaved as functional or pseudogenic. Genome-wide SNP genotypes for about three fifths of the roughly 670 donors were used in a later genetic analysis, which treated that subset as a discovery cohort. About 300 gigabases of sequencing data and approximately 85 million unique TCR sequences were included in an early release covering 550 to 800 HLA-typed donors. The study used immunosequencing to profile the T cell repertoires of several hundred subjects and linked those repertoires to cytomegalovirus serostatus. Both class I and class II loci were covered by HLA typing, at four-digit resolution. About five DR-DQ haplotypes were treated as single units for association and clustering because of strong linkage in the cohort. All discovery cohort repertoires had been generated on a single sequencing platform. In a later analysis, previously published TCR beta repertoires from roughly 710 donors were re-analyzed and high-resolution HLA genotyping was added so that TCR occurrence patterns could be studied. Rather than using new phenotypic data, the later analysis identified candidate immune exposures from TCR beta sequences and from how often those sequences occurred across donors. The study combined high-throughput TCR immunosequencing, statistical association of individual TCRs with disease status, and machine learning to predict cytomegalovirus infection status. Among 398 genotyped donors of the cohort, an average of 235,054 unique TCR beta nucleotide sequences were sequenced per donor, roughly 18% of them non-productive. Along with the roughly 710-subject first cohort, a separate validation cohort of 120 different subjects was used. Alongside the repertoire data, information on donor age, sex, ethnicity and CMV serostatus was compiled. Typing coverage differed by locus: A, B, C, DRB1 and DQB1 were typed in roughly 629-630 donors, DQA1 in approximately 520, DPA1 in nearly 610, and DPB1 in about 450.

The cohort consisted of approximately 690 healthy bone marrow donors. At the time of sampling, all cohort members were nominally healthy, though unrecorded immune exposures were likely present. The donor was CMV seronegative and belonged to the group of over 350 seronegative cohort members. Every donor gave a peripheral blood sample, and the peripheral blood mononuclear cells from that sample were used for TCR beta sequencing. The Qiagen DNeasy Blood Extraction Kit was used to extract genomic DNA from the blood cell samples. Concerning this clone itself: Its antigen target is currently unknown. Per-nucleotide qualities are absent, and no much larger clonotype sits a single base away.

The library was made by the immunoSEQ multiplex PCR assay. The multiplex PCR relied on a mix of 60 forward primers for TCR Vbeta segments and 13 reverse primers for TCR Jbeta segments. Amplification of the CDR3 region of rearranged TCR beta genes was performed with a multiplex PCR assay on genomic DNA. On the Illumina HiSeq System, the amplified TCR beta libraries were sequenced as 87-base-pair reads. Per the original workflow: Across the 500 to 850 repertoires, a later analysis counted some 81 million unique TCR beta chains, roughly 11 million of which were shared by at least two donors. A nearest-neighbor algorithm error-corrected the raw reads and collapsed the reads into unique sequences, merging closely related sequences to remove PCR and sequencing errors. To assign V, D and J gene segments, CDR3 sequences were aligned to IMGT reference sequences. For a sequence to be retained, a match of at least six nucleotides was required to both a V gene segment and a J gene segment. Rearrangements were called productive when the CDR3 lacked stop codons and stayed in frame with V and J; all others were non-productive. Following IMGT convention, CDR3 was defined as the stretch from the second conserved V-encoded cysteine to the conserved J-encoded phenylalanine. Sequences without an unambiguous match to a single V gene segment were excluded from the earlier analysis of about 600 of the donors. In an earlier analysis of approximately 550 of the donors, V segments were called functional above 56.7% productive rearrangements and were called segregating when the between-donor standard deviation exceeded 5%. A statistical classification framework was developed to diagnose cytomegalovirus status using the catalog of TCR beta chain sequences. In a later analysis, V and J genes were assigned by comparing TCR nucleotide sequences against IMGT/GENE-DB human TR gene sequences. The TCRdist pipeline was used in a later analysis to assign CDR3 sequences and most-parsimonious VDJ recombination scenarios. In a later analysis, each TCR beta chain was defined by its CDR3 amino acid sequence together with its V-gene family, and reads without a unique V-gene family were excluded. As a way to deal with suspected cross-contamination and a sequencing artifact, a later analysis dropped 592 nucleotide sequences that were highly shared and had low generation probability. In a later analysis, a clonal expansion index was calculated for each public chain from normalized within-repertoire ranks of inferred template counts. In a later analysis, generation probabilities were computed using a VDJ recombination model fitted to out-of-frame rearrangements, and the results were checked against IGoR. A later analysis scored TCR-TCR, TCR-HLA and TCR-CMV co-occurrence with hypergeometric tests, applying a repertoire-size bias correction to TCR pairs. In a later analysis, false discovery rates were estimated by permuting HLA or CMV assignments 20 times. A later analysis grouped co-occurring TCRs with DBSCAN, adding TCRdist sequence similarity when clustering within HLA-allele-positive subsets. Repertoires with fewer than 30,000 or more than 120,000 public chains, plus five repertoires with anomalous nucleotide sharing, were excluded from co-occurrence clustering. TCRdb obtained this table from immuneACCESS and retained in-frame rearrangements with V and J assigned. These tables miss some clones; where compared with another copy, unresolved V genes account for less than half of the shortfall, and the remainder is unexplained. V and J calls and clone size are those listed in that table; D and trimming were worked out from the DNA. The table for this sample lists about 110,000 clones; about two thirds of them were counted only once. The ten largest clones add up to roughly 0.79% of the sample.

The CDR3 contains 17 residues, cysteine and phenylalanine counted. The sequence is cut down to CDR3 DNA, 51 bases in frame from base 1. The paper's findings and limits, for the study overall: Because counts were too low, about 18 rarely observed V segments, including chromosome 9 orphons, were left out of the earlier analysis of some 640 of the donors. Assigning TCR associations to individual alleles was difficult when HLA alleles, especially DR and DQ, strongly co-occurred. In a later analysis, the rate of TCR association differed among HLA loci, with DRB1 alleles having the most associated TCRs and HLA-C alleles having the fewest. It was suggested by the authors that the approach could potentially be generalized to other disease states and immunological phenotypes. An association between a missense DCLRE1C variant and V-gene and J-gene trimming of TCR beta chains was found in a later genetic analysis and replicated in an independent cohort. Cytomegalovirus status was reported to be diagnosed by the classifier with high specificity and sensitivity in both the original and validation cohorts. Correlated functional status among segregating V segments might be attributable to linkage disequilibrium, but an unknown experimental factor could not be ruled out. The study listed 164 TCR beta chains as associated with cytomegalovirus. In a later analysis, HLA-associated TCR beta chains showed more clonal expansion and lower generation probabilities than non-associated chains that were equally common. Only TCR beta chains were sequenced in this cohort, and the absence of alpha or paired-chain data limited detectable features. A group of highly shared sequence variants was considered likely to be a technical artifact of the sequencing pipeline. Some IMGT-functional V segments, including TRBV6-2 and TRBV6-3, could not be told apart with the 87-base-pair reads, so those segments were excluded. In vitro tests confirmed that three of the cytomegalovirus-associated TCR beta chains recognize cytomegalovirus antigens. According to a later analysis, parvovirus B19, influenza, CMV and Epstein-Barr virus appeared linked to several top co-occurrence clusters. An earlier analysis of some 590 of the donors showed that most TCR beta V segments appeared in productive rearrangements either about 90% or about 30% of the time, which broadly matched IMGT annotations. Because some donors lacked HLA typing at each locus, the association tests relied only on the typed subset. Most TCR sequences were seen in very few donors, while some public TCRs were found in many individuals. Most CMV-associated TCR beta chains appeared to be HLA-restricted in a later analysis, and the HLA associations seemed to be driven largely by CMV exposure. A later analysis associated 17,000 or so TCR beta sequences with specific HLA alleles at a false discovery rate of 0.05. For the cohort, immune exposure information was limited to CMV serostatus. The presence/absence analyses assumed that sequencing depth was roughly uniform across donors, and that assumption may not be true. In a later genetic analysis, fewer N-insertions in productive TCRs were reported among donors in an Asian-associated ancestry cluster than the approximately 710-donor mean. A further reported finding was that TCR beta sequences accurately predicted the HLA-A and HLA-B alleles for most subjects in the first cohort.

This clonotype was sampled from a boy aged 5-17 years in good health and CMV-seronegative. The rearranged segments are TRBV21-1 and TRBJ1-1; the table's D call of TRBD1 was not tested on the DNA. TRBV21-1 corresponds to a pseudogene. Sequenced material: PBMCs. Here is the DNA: TGTGCCAGCAGCAGAAAGTCCGGGACAGGGGATCGAACTGAAGCTTTCTTT. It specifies CASSRKSGTGDRTEAFF.